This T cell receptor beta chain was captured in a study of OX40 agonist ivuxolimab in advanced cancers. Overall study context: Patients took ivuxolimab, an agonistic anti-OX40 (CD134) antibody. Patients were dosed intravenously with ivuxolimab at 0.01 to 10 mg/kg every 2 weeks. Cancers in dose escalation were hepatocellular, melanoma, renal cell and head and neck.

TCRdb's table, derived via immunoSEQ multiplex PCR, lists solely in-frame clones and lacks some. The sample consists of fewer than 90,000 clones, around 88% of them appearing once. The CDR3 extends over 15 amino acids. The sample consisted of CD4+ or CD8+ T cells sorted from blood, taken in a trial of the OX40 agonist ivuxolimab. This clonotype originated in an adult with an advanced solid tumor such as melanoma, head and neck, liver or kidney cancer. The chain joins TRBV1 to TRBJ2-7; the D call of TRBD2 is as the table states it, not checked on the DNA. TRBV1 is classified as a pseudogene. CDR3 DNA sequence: TGCACCAGCAGCCAAGTACTAGCGGGATGCTACGAGCAGTACTTC. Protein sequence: CTSSQVLAGCYEQYF.